This TCR beta chain emerged from a study of blood T cell repertoires in COVID-19. The length of the CDR3 is 14 residues. The germline V gene encodes CDR1 LNHDA and CDR2 SQIVND (reference sequence). Trimming removed 3 bases from V and 7 bases from J; junction bases left unmatched: 7. Enrollees, roughly 18 to 89 years old, lived in 24 US areas. Assignments of participants to cohorts depended upon their own reported clinical history. Data came from immunoSEQ multiplex PCR; TCRdb stores just in-frame clones and leaves some out. The table records fewer than 350,000 clones, 85% of them present only once. The chain uses TRBV19 and TRBJ2-7; 9 positions match TRBD1. This clonotype was sampled from a woman aged 45-59 years who had recovered from COVID-19. Sample: PBMCs or T cells enriched from blood (not recorded which). CDR3 bases: TGTGCCAGTAGTATCCAAGGACAGGGGAAAGAGCAGTACTTC. Amino acids: CASSIQGQGKEQYF. Filled out from reference TRBV19 and TRBJ2-7, the complete variable domain reads DGGITQSPKYLFRKEGQNVTLSCEQNLNHDAMYWYRQDPGQGLRLIYYSQIVNDFQKGDIAEGYSVSREKKESFPLTVTSAQKNPTAFYLCASSIQGQGKEQYFGPGTRLTVT.